Below are 14 T cell receptor beta chains sequenced from a single sample in a study of T cells after yellow fever vaccination. TCRdb processed the 5' RACE reads anew with MiXCR; each CDR3 protein has one entry. Of 300,000 to 400,000 distinct CDR3 sequences detected, about 7.8% appear once; the ten largest clones hold around 17%. This material consisted of PBMCs, taken around 45 days after the first yellow fever vaccination. The receptors stem from a man between 18 and 29 years old who received the YFV17D yellow fever vaccine.

This rearrangement joins TRBV4-2 to TRBJ1-1; weak D call: TRBD1 (5 bases). V lost 0 bases to trimming and J lost 5 bases, with 10 bases between them. This CDR3 region has 14 residues. Germline CDR1 and CDR2: LGHNA and YNFKEQ. The CDR3 DNA is TGTGCCAGCAGCCAAGATCCCCGGGGGACTGAAGCTTTCTTT. It codes for CASSQDPRGTEAFF.

This clonotype was seen a few times. J is TRBJ2-3 and V is TRBV24-1, with TRBD1 identical over 8 bases. This CDR3 region has 16 residues. Germline assignment: CDR1 KGHDR and CDR2 SFDVKD. J gave up 3 bases and V 0 bases, and 4 bases lay outside the gene matches. The CDR3 reads CATSDLRTGSTDTQYF. The CDR3 coding sequence is TGTGCCACCAGTGATTTGAGGACAGGGTCAACAGATACGCAGTATTTT.

The J gene is TRBJ1-3, the V gene TRBV27; 7 bases fit TRBD1. V shed 6 bases and J 0 bases; nucleotides not matched to a gene: 8. Looked up from germline, CDR1 is MNHEY and CDR2 is SMNVEV (reference sequence). The CDR3 covers 16 residues. The CDR3 DNA reads as TGTGCCAGCAGCCCCGGGACAGTGATCTCTGGAAACACCATATATTTT. Its protein is CASSPGTVISGNTIYF.

This chain uses TRBV19 with TRBJ2-7; 9 nucleotides line up with TRBD2. Trimming cost V 1 base and J 5 bases; bases outside gene matches: 6. Per the germline V gene, CDR1 is LNHDA and CDR2 is SQIVND (reference sequence). The CDR3 runs 15 residues. CDR3 sequence: CASSIGTSEGNEQYF. CDR3 coding DNA: TGTGCCAGTAGTATAGGGACTAGCGAGGGGAACGAGCAGTACTTC.

This chain links TRBV6-1 with TRBJ2-3, with D maybe TRBD1 (5 bases). V was pared by 8 bases and J by 5 bases, with 17 bases between. The CDR3 extends over 14 amino acids. Per germline, CDR1 MNHNS and CDR2 SASEGT. The CDR3, as DNA: TGTGCCAGCTGCGGTGTCAGGGTACTAGATACGCAGTATTTT. It translates to CASCGVRVLDTQYF.

The V call is TRBV7-3, the J call TRBJ2-3, with 7 bases that match TRBD2. The CDR3 sequence is 15 residues long. The V gene end was trimmed by 5 bases and the J gene end by 1 base; junction bases not matched to a gene: 6. Germline V gives CDR1 SGHTA, CDR2 FQGTGA. The CDR3 DNA reads TGTGCCAGCAGCCCGGATCGGGGGGGCACAGATACGCAGTATTTT. It specifies CASSPDRGGTDTQYF.

The chain recombines TRBV29-1 with TRBJ1-5; no clear D gene. The germline V gene encodes CDR1 SQVTM and CDR2 ANQGSEA. CDR3 length equals 12 residues. The V end lost 7 bases, the J end lost 7 bases, and 14 bases lay between the germline ends. The CDR3 sequence: CSENREGQPQHF. The CDR3, as DNA: TGCAGCGAAAACCGGGAGGGACAGCCCCAGCATTTT. The full variable domain, rest sourced from reference TRBV29-1 and TRBJ1-5, is SAVISQKPSRDICQRGTSLTIQCQVDSQVTMMFWYRQQPGQSLTLIATANQGSEATYESGFVIDKFPISRPNLTFSTLTVSNMSPEDSSIYLCSENREGQPQHFGDGTRLSIL.

This chain uses TRBV12-3 or TRBV12-4 with TRBJ1-2, with TRBD1 as a possible D gene (5 bases). V was clipped by 8 bases and J by 4 bases, with 14 bases between them. This CDR3 has 13 amino acids. The CDR3 DNA follows: TGTGCCAGCTGCAACGGGGGGGTCTATGGCTACACCTTC. Its protein is CASCNGGVYGYTF.

This clonotype was detected ten times or more. V and J are TRBV5-1 and TRBJ2-5; 10 nucleotides align to TRBD2. V lost 1 base, J lost 5 bases, and 5 bases stayed unmatched. CDR3 length equals 15 residues. Germline CDR1 SGHRS, CDR2 YFSETQ. CDR3 DNA: TGCGCCAGCAGCTTGCAGGGGACTAGCGTCGAGACCCAGTACTTC. It yields the protein CASSLQGTSVETQYF.

This clonotype came up a few times. V gene TRBV30 combines with J gene TRBJ1-6; D remains ambiguous. V shed 0 bases and J shed 6 bases, with 12 bases lying between them. In germline, CDR1 is GTSNPN, CDR2 SVGIG (reference sequence). The CDR3 loop spans 15 amino acids. The CDR3 protein is CAWSVSVSGNSPLHF. The CDR3, as DNA: TGTGCCTGGAGTGTATCAGTCAGTGGTAATTCACCCCTCCACTTT.

As DNA, the CDR3 is TGCGCCAGCCAGGGTCAGAACCAAGAGACCCAGTACTTC. This sequence encodes CASQGQNQETQYF. The chain joins TRBV5-1 to TRBJ2-5; D perhaps matches TRBD1 (5 bases). This CDR3 spans 13 amino acids. Trimming shortened V by 7 bases and J by 0 bases, and 10 bases separated the two germline ends. The germline gives CDR1 SGHRS, CDR2 YFSETQ.

There are a few counts of this clonotype. The chain recombines TRBV12-3 or TRBV12-4 with TRBJ2-6; possible D gene TRBD2, 5 bases. Trimming stripped 3 bases from V and 13 bases from J, with 10 bases between. The CDR3 is 12 amino acids. DNA of the CDR3: TGTGCCAGCAGTTTTTCGGGAACAGTCCTGACTTTC. Translation: CASSFSGTVLTF.

The sample holds a few counts of this clonotype. This chain links TRBV19 with TRBJ2-7; no definite D call. CDR3 length equals 13 residues. V was pared by 5 bases and J by 6 bases, with 14 bases between. The germline V gene encodes CDR1 LNHDA and CDR2 SQIVND (reference sequence). The CDR3 here is CASSPRAPLEQYF. The CDR3 DNA is TGTGCCAGTAGTCCCCGGGCCCCCCTCGAGCAGTACTTC.

The chain carries TRBV28 and TRBJ2-3; 12 nucleotides agree with TRBD2. This CDR3 has 17 amino acids. Germline CDR1 MDHEN, CDR2 SYDVKM. Trimming cost V 4 bases and J 4 bases; bases outside gene matches: 9. CDR3 loop: CASSSTASGGAPDTQYF. For the CDR3, the DNA is TGTGCCAGCAGTTCCACCGCTAGCGGGGGGGCTCCAGATACGCAGTATTTT.